This T cell receptor beta chain was captured in a study of T cells in Graves' hyperthyroidism and ophthalmopathy. An absence of ophthalmopathy progression within 18 months meant stable Graves' hyperthyroidism. CDR1 SGDLS and CDR2 YYNGEE come from the germline V gene. The CDR3 length is 11 residues. Trimming stripped 3 bases from V and 6 bases from J, with 7 bases between. RNA transcripts yielded amplified TCR beta CDR3 regions. A first-round RT-PCR of the TCR CDR3 used the HTBI primer set. MiXCR was run by TCRdb on the multiplex PCR reads, yielding one entry per CDR3 protein. The sample records hundreds of thousands of distinct CDR3 sequences, more than 20% being singletons.

The V and J genes are TRBV9 and TRBJ2-7; possible D gene TRBD1, 5 bases. This receptor was identified in a middle-aged man with Graves' hyperthyroidism. The specimen sequenced was blood. The CDR3, as DNA: TGTGCCAGCAGCGCAGGGTTCGAGCAGTACTTC. The encoded protein is CASSAGFEQYF. The full variable domain, completed using reference TRBV9 and TRBJ2-7, is DSGVTQTPKHLITATGQRVTLRCSPRSGDLSVYWYQQSLDQGLQFLIQYYNGEERAKGNILERFSAQQFPDLHSELNLSSLELGDSALYFCASSAGFEQYFGPGTRLTVT.